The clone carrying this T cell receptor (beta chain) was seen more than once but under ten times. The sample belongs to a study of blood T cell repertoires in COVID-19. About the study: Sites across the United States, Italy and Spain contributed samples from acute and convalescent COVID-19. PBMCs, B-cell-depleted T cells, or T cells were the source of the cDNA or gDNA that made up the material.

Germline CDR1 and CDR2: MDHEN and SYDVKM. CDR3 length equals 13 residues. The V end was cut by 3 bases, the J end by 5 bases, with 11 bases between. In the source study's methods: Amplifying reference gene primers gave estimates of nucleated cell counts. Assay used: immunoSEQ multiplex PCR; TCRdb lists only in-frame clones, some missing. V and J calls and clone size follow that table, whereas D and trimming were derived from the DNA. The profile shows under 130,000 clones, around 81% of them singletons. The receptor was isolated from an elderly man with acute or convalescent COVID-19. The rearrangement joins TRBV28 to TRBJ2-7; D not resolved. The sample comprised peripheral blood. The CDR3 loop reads CASSFDKYHEQYF. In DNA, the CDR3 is TGTGCCAGCAGTTTCGACAAGTACCACGAGCAGTACTTC.